This entry lists 15 T cell receptor beta chains sequenced from one sample in a study of CD8+ T cells in alopecia areata. After isolation, RNA underwent reverse transcription to generate cDNA as the sequencing template. Some clones are missing from TCRdb's copy, which holds only in-frame ones; the method was immunoSEQ multiplex PCR. The table shows hundreds of thousands of clones, with 58% occurring only once. Regarding treatment: oral pan-JAK inhibitor, 5-10 mg twice daily. Source: CD4+ T cells sorted from blood, taken at week 24, from a patient treated with tofacitinib. All receptors derive from a human donor with alopecia areata.

V and J are TRBV5-6 and TRBJ2-7; possibly TRBD2 for D (5 bases). The CDR3 is 13 amino acids. V shed 3 bases and J shed 6 bases, with 13 bases lying between them. Germline lookup yields CDR1 SGHDT and CDR2 YYEEEE. The CDR3 DNA reads TGTGCCAGCAGCTCGCTACGGGGTGGCGAGCAGTACTTC. This translates into CASSSLRGGEQYF.

This clone showed up just a few times. The chain has TRBV5-1 and TRBJ2-7, with 10 bases matching TRBD1. J was trimmed by 7 bases and V by 4 bases; bases with no gene match: 11. The CDR3 spans 15 residues. Per germline, CDR1 SGHRS and CDR2 YFSETQ. The CDR3 region is CASSLDRDRGREQYF. The CDR3 DNA reads TGCGCCAGCAGCCTGGACCGGGACAGGGGTAGGGAGCAGTACTTC.

The chain is built from TRBV25-1 and TRBJ1-5; TRBD1 matches at 9 bases. V lost 6 bases, J lost 7 bases, and 7 bases stayed unmatched. Germline V CDR1 and CDR2: MGHDK, SYGVNS. The CDR3 consists of 14 residues. CDR3 loop: CASRPTGGHQPQHF. DNA for the CDR3: TGTGCCAGCAGACCTACAGGGGGCCACCAGCCCCAGCATTTT.

V and J are TRBV1 and TRBJ1-2. TRBV1 is deemed a pseudogene. The CDR3 has 19 residues. The CDR3 coding sequence is TGCACCAGCAGCCAAGAATCTTCCGCAAAGAGTCTTACTACGTATGGCTACACCTTC. This codes for CTSSQESSAKSLTTYGYTF.

The chain couples TRBV9 to TRBJ1-1; D gene ambiguous. The CDR3 sequence is 13 residues long. Germline V CDR1 and CDR2: SGDLS, YYNGEE. The germline V and J ends were trimmed by 0 bases and 8 bases, with 11 bases remaining between them. The CDR3 nucleotides read TGTGCCAGCAGCGTAGCCCTTGGTGAAGAAGCTTTCTTT. As protein: CASSVALGEEAFF. Combining the CDR3 with reference TRBV9 and TRBJ1-1 gives the whole variable domain DSGVTQTPKHLITATGQRVTLRCSPRSGDLSVYWYQQSLDQGLQFLIQYYNGEERAKGNILERFSAQQFPDLHSELNLSSLELGDSALYFCASSVALGEEAFFGQGTRLTVV.

J is TRBJ2-5 and V is TRBV6-6; D is uncertain. The CDR3 length is 16 residues. Germline loops: CDR1 MNHNY, CDR2 SVGAGI (reference sequence). Trimming removed 6 bases from V and 0 bases from J, with 17 bases in between. The CDR3 DNA follows: TGTGCCAGCAGCCAACACCCTCGGGTTTACCAAGAGACCCAGTACTTC. Encoded protein: CASSQHPRVYQETQYF.

This clone came up a few times. The V call is TRBV29-1, the J call TRBJ1-1; no clear D gene. V was trimmed by 3 bases and J by 4 bases, leaving 12 bases between them. In germline, CDR1 is SQVTM, CDR2 ANQGSEA. The CDR3 has 13 amino acids. CDR3 protein: CSVDRLGGTEAFF. The CDR3, as DNA: TGCAGCGTTGACAGGCTCGGCGGCACTGAAGCTTTCTTT.

This chain links TRBV7-3 with TRBJ2-5; D remains ambiguous. The CDR3 contains 13 residues. CDR1 is SGHTA, CDR2 FQGTGA, per germline. V lost 2 bases, J lost 7 bases, and 11 bases lay in between. The CDR3 nucleotides are TGTGCCAGCAGCTTATCGCGGAAGGCGACCCAGTACTTC. This encodes CASSLSRKATQYF.

The chain is built from TRBV25-1 and TRBJ1-6, with 9 nucleotides matching TRBD1. Germline V gene data show CDR1 as MGHDK and CDR2 as SYGVNS. The V and J ends lost 6 bases and 10 bases, in that order; junction bases with no gene match: 13. The CDR3 extends over 16 amino acids. This chain's CDR3 is CASSPPVTGGRSPLHF. The CDR3 region has the DNA TGTGCCAGCAGCCCCCCTGTGACAGGGGGAAGGTCACCCCTCCACTTT.

The chain is built from TRBV28 and TRBJ2-2; 7 bases align to TRBD2. The trim removed 5 bases at V and 4 bases at J, leaving 7 bases unmatched. The V gene's germline CDR1 is MDHEN and CDR2 SYDVKM. The CDR3 spans 15 residues. CDR3: CASSRGVWSTGELFF. The CDR3 coding sequence is TGTGCCAGCAGTCGGGGGGTCTGGAGCACCGGGGAGCTGTTTTTT.

This clone was seen only a few times. The chain combines TRBV9 with TRBJ2-7; unclear D gene. Germline values: CDR1 SGDLS, CDR2 YYNGEE. The CDR3 contains 14 residues. V lost 1 base, J lost 1 base, and 9 bases lay in between. The CDR3 here is CASSVSSRSYEQYF. DNA of the CDR3: TGTGCCAGCAGCGTATCTTCCCGGTCCTACGAGCAGTACTTC.

The chain is built from TRBV5-1 and TRBJ2-5, with D unclear. Germline V gene lookup returns CDR1 SGHRS and CDR2 YFSETQ. Trimming removed 1 base from V and 1 base from J, with 11 bases in between. The CDR3 sequence is 15 residues long. CDR3 nucleotides: TGCGCCAGCAGCTTGACGGCGGCCCTCCAAGAGACCCAGTACTTC. Its translation is CASSLTAALQETQYF. The whole variable domain, remainder taken from reference TRBV5-1 and TRBJ2-5, is KAGVTQTPRYLIKTRGQQVTLSCSPISGHRSVSWYQQTPGQGLQFLFEYFSETQRNKGNFPGRFSGRQFSNSRSEMNVSTLELGDSALYLCASSLTAALQETQYFGPGTRLLVL.

This rearrangement joins TRBV30 to TRBJ2-7; 10 bases are shared with TRBD1. The V and J ends lost 3 bases and 4 bases, in that order; junction bases with no gene match: 12. Germline V gene lookup returns CDR1 GTSNPN and CDR2 SVGIG (reference sequence). The CDR3 loop spans 16 amino acids. The CDR3 DNA follows: TGTGCCTGGAGGAGCCTCGGGACAGGGGAATCGTACGAGCAGTACTTC. Translating gives CAWRSLGTGESYEQYF.

CDR3 sequence (DNA): TGTGCCTGGAGAAACGGACAGAGCGGGCAGCCCCAGCATTTT. Residues: CAWRNGQSGQPQHF. The chain combines TRBV30 with TRBJ1-5; possible D gene TRBD1, 6 bases. The CDR3 runs 14 residues. V was clipped by 3 bases and J by 7 bases, with 16 bases between them. CDR1 is GTSNPN and CDR2 is SVGIG in the germline V gene (reference sequence).

This clone has more than one count but fewer than ten. The CDR3 nucleotides are TGTGCCAGCAGCTTAGATTGGAGGGATACGCAGTATTTT. It is translated as CASSLDWRDTQYF. The rearrangement uses TRBV11-2 and TRBJ2-3, with a weak D call TRBD2 (5 bases). This CDR3 has 13 amino acids. Germline V CDR1 and CDR2: SGHAT, FQNNGV. Trimming removed 0 bases at V and 6 bases at J, with 7 bases between.